This T cell receptor (beta chain) is from a study of Ad26.COV2.S vaccination and SARS-CoV-2 variants. At the level of the study: The trial was COV1001 and the donor's arm was Ad26.COV2.S.

CDR3 length equals 14 residues. Per germline, CDR1 LGHNA and CDR2 YNFKEQ. The V and J ends lost 11 bases and 0 bases, in that order; junction bases with no gene match: 4. Described treatment: 15 to 20 received Ad26.COV2.S at low or high dose, single or two shots; 5 received placebo; per-sample allocation not given. All samples were drawn on day 63, counting from the first vaccine or placebo injection. Sequencing was performed with immunoSEQ multiplex PCR; in TCRdb, only in-frame clones are kept and a portion is missing. There are hundreds of thousands of clones in the sample; roughly 90% occur only once, and nearly 1.5% lies in the top ten. This clone occurred once.

The chain has TRBV4-2 and TRBJ2-1; 10 bases are shared with TRBD2. Sample: peripheral blood, taken in a trial of Ad26.COV2.S vaccine versus placebo. This clonotype originated in a person between 18 and 65 years old who received the Ad26.COV2.S COVID-19 vaccine or a placebo. The CDR3 loop reads CAGSSGSSYNEQFF. Written as DNA, the CDR3 is TGTGCCGGTTCTAGCGGGAGCTCCTACAATGAGCAGTTCTTC.